These 5 T cell receptor beta chains originate from one sample sequenced in a study of technical replicates of blood from a handful of donors. The assay was immunoSEQ multiplex PCR, and TCRdb's table has in-frame clones only and misses some. The profile shows roughly 65,000 clones, 70% to 90% of them singletons. Sample: PBMCs. These receptors originate from a human donor in good health. Some clones in this sample may be carry-over from other donors' samples.

The V gene is TRBV5-1, the J gene TRBJ2-7, with D maybe TRBD1 (7 bases). This CDR3 has 14 residues. Germline V lookup: CDR1 SGHRS, CDR2 YFSETQ. The V end lost 4 bases, the J end lost 5 bases, and 16 bases lay between the germline ends. CDR3 in amino acids: CASSPVAGGNEQYF. The CDR3 DNA reads TGCGCCAGCAGCCCGGTGGCAGGGGGGAACGAGCAGTACTTC. The whole variable domain, filled in from reference TRBV5-1 and TRBJ2-7, reads KAGVTQTPRYLIKTRGQQVTLSCSPISGHRSVSWYQQTPGQGLQFLFEYFSETQRNKGNFPGRFSGRQFSNSRSEMNVSTLELGDSALYLCASSPVAGGNEQYFGPGTRLTVT.

The chain employs TRBV11-2 and TRBJ2-7, with 12 bases matching TRBD2. J gave up 0 bases and V 4 bases, and 1 base lay outside the gene matches. Germline V gene sequence: CDR1 SGHAT, CDR2 FQNNGV. The CDR3 length is 15 residues. The CDR3 bases are TGTGCCAGCAGCTGGACTAGCGGGGTCTCCTACGAGCAGTACTTC. It specifies CASSWTSGVSYEQYF.

This clone was seen just once. The chain is built from TRBV6-4 and TRBJ2-1; 7 bases align to TRBD2. With 6 bases clipped from V and 6 bases from J, the junction kept 8 bases outside the gene matches. The CDR3 consists of 14 residues. Germline assignment: CDR1 MRHNA and CDR2 SNTAGT. CDR3 loop: CASSPDGTINEQFF. The CDR3 DNA sequence: TGTGCCAGCAGCCCAGACGGGACTATCAATGAGCAGTTCTTC.

This chain uses TRBV19 with TRBJ2-2; D is possibly TRBD2 (6 bases). This CDR3 has 15 amino acids. Trimming removed 7 bases at V and 8 bases at J, with 20 bases between. Germline V gene sequence: CDR1 LNHDA, CDR2 SQIVND (reference sequence). The CDR3 loop reads CASTHPGGRSGELFF. The CDR3 DNA follows: TGTGCCAGTACCCACCCCGGTGGGAGGAGTGGGGAGCTGTTTTTT.

The count of this clone is one. The chain links TRBV9 to TRBJ2-7; 10 nucleotides agree with TRBD1. Germline trimming cut 4 bases from V and 5 bases from J; bases unmatched to any gene: 3. In germline, CDR1 is SGDLS, CDR2 YYNGEE. This CDR3 has 13 amino acids. Here the CDR3 reads CASSLGQGNEQYF. CDR3 nucleotide sequence: TGTGCCAGCAGCCTGGGACAGGGGAACGAGCAGTACTTC. The variable domain in full, completed from reference TRBV9 and TRBJ2-7, reads DSGVTQTPKHLITATGQRVTLRCSPRSGDLSVYWYQQSLDQGLQFLIQYYNGEERAKGNILERFSAQQFPDLHSELNLSSLELGDSALYFCASSLGQGNEQYFGPGTRLTVT.